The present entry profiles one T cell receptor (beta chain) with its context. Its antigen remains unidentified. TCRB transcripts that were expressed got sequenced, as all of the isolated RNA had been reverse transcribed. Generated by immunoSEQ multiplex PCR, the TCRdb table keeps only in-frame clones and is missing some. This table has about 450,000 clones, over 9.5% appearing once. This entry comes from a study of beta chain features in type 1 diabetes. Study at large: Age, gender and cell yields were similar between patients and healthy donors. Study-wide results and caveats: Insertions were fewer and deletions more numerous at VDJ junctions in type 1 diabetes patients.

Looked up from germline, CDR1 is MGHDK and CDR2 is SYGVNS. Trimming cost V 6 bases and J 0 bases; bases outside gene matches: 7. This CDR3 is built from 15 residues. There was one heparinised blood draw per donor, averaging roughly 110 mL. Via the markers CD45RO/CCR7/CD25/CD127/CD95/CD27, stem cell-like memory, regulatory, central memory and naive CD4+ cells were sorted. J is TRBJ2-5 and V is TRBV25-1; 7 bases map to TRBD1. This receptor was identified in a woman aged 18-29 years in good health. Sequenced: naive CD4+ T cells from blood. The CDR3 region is CASSRQGPYQETQYF. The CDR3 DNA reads TGTGCCAGCAGCCGACAGGGACCGTACCAAGAGACCCAGTACTTC. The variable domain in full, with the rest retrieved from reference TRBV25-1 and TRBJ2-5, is EADIYQTPRYLVIGTGKKITLECSQTMGHDKMYWYQQDPGMELHLIHYSYGVNSTEKGDLSSESTVSRIRTEHFPLTLESARPSHTSQYLCASSRQGPYQETQYFGPGTRLLVL.